This T cell receptor (beta chain) was sequenced for a study of T cells in Graves' hyperthyroidism and ophthalmopathy. The CDR3 has 14 residues. V shed 6 bases and J shed 4 bases, with 15 bases lying between them. Germline lookup yields CDR1 SNHLY and CDR2 FYNNEI. Regions amplified from RNA transcripts were the TCR beta CDR3 regions. The HTBI primer set served for first-round RT-PCR of the TCR CDR3. TCRdb redid the calling of the multiplex PCR reads with MiXCR, one entry per CDR3 protein. The table shows about 400,000 distinct CDR3 sequences, with approximately 15% occurring only once. This clonotype was detected many times.

The chain employs TRBV2 and TRBJ1-2; tentative D call: TRBD1 (6 bases). The sequenced sample consisted of blood. The sequence was collected from a woman in her thirties with Graves' ophthalmopathy. The CDR3 DNA reads TGTGCCAGCAGACTCGGGGGCCAGAGCTATGGCTACACCTTC. It yields the protein CASRLGGQSYGYTF.